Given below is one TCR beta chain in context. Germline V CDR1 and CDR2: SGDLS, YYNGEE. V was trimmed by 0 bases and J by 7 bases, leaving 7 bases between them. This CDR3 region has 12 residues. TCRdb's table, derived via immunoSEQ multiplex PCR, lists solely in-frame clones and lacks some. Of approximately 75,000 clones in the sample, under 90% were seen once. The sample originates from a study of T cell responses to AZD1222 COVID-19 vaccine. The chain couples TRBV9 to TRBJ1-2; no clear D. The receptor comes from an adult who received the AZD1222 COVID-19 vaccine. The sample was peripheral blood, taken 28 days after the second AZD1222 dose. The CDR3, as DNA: TGTGCCAGCAGCGTAGACGGGATTGGCTACACCTTC. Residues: CASSVDGIGYTF. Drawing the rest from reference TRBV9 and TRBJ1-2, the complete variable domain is DSGVTQTPKHLITATGQRVTLRCSPRSGDLSVYWYQQSLDQGLQFLIQYYNGEERAKGNILERFSAQQFPDLHSELNLSSLELGDSALYFCASSVDGIGYTFGSGTRLTVV.